The rows below give T cell receptor beta chains drawn from one sample of a study of long-term antiretroviral therapy in people with HIV. Clones were read by immunoSEQ multiplex PCR, and TCRdb kept only the in-frame ones, dropping some. Found here are around 30,000 clones, about 85% of them singletons; the top ten hold around 9.6%. The starting material was unsorted PBMCs, obtained 2.3 years after starting antiretroviral therapy. The receptors shown here come from a man aged 35 to 55 with HIV. Both conserved end residues are part of each CDR3. A D gene is named only where the DNA matches it firmly. Clone size is given for some rows only: seen once, a few or many times, or a class if the clone is expanded.

>TRBD1|TRBV10-1|TRBJ2-1|NA
TGCGCCAGCAGTGAGTCGAAGTGGGACAGGGGTTTAAATGAGCAGTTCTTC
CASSESKWDRGLNEQFF
>TRBD1|TRBV29-1|TRBJ1-2|NA
TGCAGCGTTTCCCCAGGGGGATTGAACTATGGCTACACCTTC
CSVSPGGLNYGYTF
>NA|TRBV5-1|TRBJ2-1|NA
TGCGCCAGCCGTTGGGACAATGAGCAGTTCTTC
CASRWDNEQFF
>NA|TRBV28|TRBJ1-2|NA
TGTGCCAGCAGTTTTATGGATGGCTACACCTTC
CASSFMDGYTF
>NA|TRBV7-8|TRBJ2-1|NA
TGTGCCAGCAGCTTGGAGGGACCGAACTACAATGAGCAGTTCTTC
CASSLEGPNYNEQFF
>NA|TRBV7-6|TRBJ2-7|NA
TGTGCCAGCAGCTTAGAGCCATCACCGAGCTCCTACGAGCAGTACTTC
CASSLEPSPSSYEQYF
>NA|TRBV5-1|TRBJ1-1|NA
TGCGCCAGCAGCCCCTTAGACAGCCTGAACACTGAAGCTTTCTTT
CASSPLDSLNTEAFF
>NA|TRBV5-1|TRBJ2-1|NA
TGCGCCAGCAGCCCCGACCCGGGGGGCGATGAGCAGTTCTTC
CASSPDPGGDEQFF
>NA|TRBV19|TRBJ1-1|NA
TGTGCCAGTAGTATAGGGGGACAAGAAGCTTTCTTT
CASSIGGQEAFF
>NA|TRBV7-9|TRBJ2-5|NA
TGTGCCAGCAGCCCCCTCCAGGGGCCCGAGACCCAGTACTTC
CASSPLQGPETQYF
>TRBD2|TRBV6-5|TRBJ2-1|few
TGTGCCAGCAGTTACGGGACTAGCGGCGACAATGAGCAGTTCTTC
CASSYGTSGDNEQFF
>TRBD2|TRBV7-8|TRBJ2-7|NA
TGTGCCAGCAGCTTAACAGCGGGGCTTCAGTTTCTCGAGCAGTACTTC
CASSLTAGLQFLEQYF
>NA|TRBV5-1|TRBJ2-7|few
TGCGCCAGCAGCTTTACTCTCGGAGACTACGAGCAGTACTTC
CASSFTLGDYEQYF
>NA|TRBV7-2|TRBJ2-5|NA
TGTGCCAGCAGTCGACCGGACGTCCGTCCTCAAGAGACCCAGTACTTC
CASSRPDVRPQETQYF
>NA|TRBV11-3|TRBJ1-4|NA
TGTGCCAGCAGCTATGGCCGGGTTGTGGATGAAAAACTGTTTTTT
CASSYGRVVDEKLFF
>NA|TRBV7-8|TRBJ2-2|NA
TGTGCCAGCAGCCAGGGATGGGGCACCGGGGAGCTGTTTTTT
CASSQGWGTGELFF
>TRBD1|TRBV19|TRBJ2-7|once
TGTGCCAGTAGTATAGGGACAGGGGGCAACTACGAGCAGTACTTC
CASSIGTGGNYEQYF
>NA|TRBV4-2|TRBJ1-5|NA
TGTGCCAGCAGCCAAGTCGTGGGGGCCGAAAGAGGCGATCAGCCCCAGCATTTT
CASSQVVGAERGDQPQHF
>NA|TRBV10-3|TRBJ1-1|once
TGTGCCATCAGGAAGAGGGCCAAAGGGGACACTGAAGCTTTCTTT
CAIRKRAKGDTEAFF
>NA|TRBV6-5|TRBJ2-7|few
TGTGCCAGCAGTTACTTATACGAGCAGTACTTC
CASSYLYEQYF
>TRBD2|TRBV27|TRBJ2-1|NA
TGTGCCAGCGGGAGGGCGGGTTACAATGAGCAGTTCTTC
CASGRAGYNEQFF
>NA|TRBV11-2|TRBJ2-7|NA
TGTGCCAGCAGCCTCACGGGCGAGGGGGATCCCTACGAGCAGTACTTC
CASSLTGEGDPYEQYF